The T cell receptor (beta chain) under discussion was sequenced for a study of blood T cell repertoires in COVID-19. Study information: In each case, the material was cDNA or gDNA derived from T cells, B-cell-depleted T cells, or PBMCs.

Original data processing: Reference gene primer amplification in the assay estimated nucleated cell counts. The method was immunoSEQ multiplex PCR; TCRdb's version includes in-frame clones alone and lacks a portion of them. From that table come the V and J calls and clone size; the DNA was used to work out D and trimming. This sample has nearly 250,000 clones, with 86% found just once. V was trimmed by 4 bases and J by 7 bases, leaving 11 bases between them. Per the germline V gene, CDR1 is SEHNR and CDR2 is FQNEAQ (reference sequence). The length of the CDR3 is 14 residues. Those who participated ranged in age from roughly 18 to 100 years and resided in roughly 26 US areas. Clinical history as reported by participants underpinned cohort assignment.

The sequenced sample was PBMCs or T cells enriched from blood (not recorded which). This chain connects TRBV7-9 to TRBJ1-6; TRBD1 might be the D (6 bases). The clonotype comes from a woman in her forties or fifties who had recovered from COVID-19. CDR3: CASSSTGSNSPLHF. CDR3 nucleotide sequence: TGTGCCAGCAGCTCCACAGGGTCGAATTCACCCCTCCACTTT.